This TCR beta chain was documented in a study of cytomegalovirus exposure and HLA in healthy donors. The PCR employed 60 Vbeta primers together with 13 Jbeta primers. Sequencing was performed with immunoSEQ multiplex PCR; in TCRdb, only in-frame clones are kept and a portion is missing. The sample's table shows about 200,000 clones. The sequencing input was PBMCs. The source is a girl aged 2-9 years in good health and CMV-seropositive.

CDR3 sequence reads: CASSRDSGQPQHF. In DNA, the CDR3 is TGTGCCAGCAGCCGGGACTCAGGTCAGCCCCAGCATTTT. This sequence joins TRBV6-5 and TRBJ1-5; possibly TRBD1 for D (5 bases). The V end lost 6 bases, the J end lost 6 bases, and 12 bases lay between the germline ends. The CDR3 sequence is 13 residues long. CDR1 is MNHEY, CDR2 SVGAGI, per germline.